This T cell receptor (beta chain) was sequenced for a study of graft-versus-host responses after intestinal transplantation (dated by TCRdb to about 2021). Describing the broader study: The transplants that recipients received were multivisceral, liver-intestinal, or isolated intestinal. A peak of at least 4% donor T cells among recipient peripheral blood mononuclear cells was the definition used for donor T cell macrochimerism. Instead of going to the commercial service, samples from a few later patients were sequenced in-house on an Illumina MiSeq and processed with MiXCR. To identify alloreactive clones, pre-transplant mixed lymphocyte reaction products were sequenced and then compared with unstimulated pre-transplant donor and recipient T cells. Every recipient was given anti-thymocyte globulin induction, then maintenance tacrolimus and steroids for 2 to 3 years. After intestinal transplantation, graft-versus-host and host-versus-graft alloreactive T cell clones in the graft, circulation and bone marrow were tracked using bulk TCR-beta CDR3 sequencing. The cohort enrolled 24 intestinal transplant recipients, one of whom was a retransplant, and a few patients without pretransplant specimens were excluded.

On this clone itself: The specificity of this receptor is unknown. Per-nucleotide qualities are absent, and no much larger clonotype sits a single base away.

Results and caveats for the whole study, not just this receptor: GvH clones were detected in recipient bone marrow, and some of these GvH clones were observed earlier in ileal mucosa or blood, consistent with an intestinal mucosal origin. In the allografts of patients with donor T cell macrochimerism, GvH to HvG T cell clonal ratios were high. Early after transplant, peak levels of circulating GvH clones were associated with declines in HvG clones. The conclusions were limited by the relatively low number and heterogeneity of the intestinal transplant patients.

The library relied on the immunoSEQ multiplex PCR assay. In most patients, genomic DNA was isolated using the Qiagen DNeasy Blood and Tissue Kit and sent frozen to Adaptive Biotechnologies for TCR sequencing. High-throughput TCR-beta CDR3 sequencing of genomic DNA from most patients was performed by Adaptive Biotechnologies. Per the original workflow: TCR sequencing data for 15 to 20 patients were retrieved from Adaptive's ImmunoSEQ software; three other patients were processed with MiXCR and VDJtools. CD4 versus CD8 sorting errors were corrected by removing sequences found in both subsets at a frequency ratio below 5:1. Because the origin of CDR3 nucleotide sequences shared between donor and recipient could not be assigned, those sequences were removed. Alloreactive clones required at least 2-fold expansion over unstimulated cells and minimum CFSE-low frequency of 0.002% (template counts) or 0.001% (read counts). Clones detected in sequenced pre-transplant spleen, lymph node, or MLR CFSE-low populations of the donor or recipient were defined as mappable. Cumulative frequency of alloreactive clones was calculated as a percentage of all sequences weighted by copy number. TCRdb holds this immuneACCESS table with in-frame rearrangements only. Some clones are missing; in checked studies, unresolved V genes explain under half, and the rest has no known cause. V and J calls and clone size are those listed in that table; D and trimming were worked out from the DNA. The sample profile shows about 93,000 clones; 90% to 95% of them were found once. Together, the top ten hold around 0.49% of the sample.

What the time point label conveys for this sample: cells obtained before transplantation from donor or recipient. CD3+CD4+ and CD3+CD8+ populations were FACS-sorted from unstimulated pre-transplant donor and recipient cells taken from spleen or lymph nodes. Per the germline V gene (reference sequence), LNHDA is the CDR1 and SQIVND is the CDR2. The CDR3 measures 15 amino acids from cysteine to phenylalanine. The DNA shown is the 45-base CDR3, in frame from base 1. The germline V and J ends show losses of 3 bases and 3 bases respectively, and no gene match explains 4 bases of the junction. The sequence was obtained from a human donor who received an intestinal transplant. The sample consisted of unstimulated CD8+ T cells sorted from spleen or lymph node cells, taken before intestinal transplant. The rearrangement combines TRBV19 with TRBJ2-7, and 11 junctional nucleotides match TRBD1. The DNA is as follows: TGTGCCAGTAGTATTGGCGGGACAGGGGGCTACGAGCAGTACTTC. Its protein reads: CASSIGGTGGYEQYF.